Listed below are T cell receptor beta chains from one sample, sequenced in a study of CD8 T cells in ankylosing spondylitis. TCRdb ran MiXCR on the 5' RACE reads and lists one entry per CDR3 protein. The repertoire includes more than 650,000 distinct CDR3 sequences, 12% of them detected once, and less than 0.65% sits in the top ten. Specimen: blood, either unsorted or a sorted T cell fraction (not recorded which). These receptors originate from a male donor with ankylosing spondylitis. Both conserved end residues are part of each CDR3. D genes are given only for firm matches. Rows may omit the clone size; those that give it use once, few, many or a size class.

CDR3 length: 13
J gene: TRBJ1-1
clone size: -
D gene: -
V gene: TRBV5-5
CDR3 protein: CASSTGTMAEAFF
CDR3 DNA: TGTGCCAGCAGCACCGGGACAATGGCTGAAGCTTTCTTT

CDR3 length: 13
J gene: TRBJ2-5
clone size: -
D gene: -
V gene: TRBV20-1
CDR3 protein: CSAMFGSQETQYF
CDR3 DNA: TGCAGTGCTATGTTCGGTAGCCAAGAGACCCAGTACTTC

CDR3 length: 15
J gene: TRBJ2-3
clone size: -
D gene: -
V gene: TRBV9
CDR3 protein: CASSGPTASTDTQYF
CDR3 DNA: TGTGCCAGCAGCGGCCCCACGGCAAGCACAGATACGCAGTATTTT

CDR3 length: 15
J gene: TRBJ1-1
clone size: few
D gene: -
V gene: TRBV7-2
CDR3 protein: CASSLNPGQDTEAFF
CDR3 DNA: TGTGCCAGCAGCCTTAATCCGGGACAAGACACTGAAGCTTTCTTT

CDR3 length: 14
J gene: TRBJ2-1
clone size: few
D gene: TRBD2
V gene: TRBV12-3/TRBV12-4
CDR3 protein: CASTISGGVGEQFF
CDR3 DNA: TGTGCCAGCACCATAAGCGGGGGAGTTGGTGAGCAGTTCTTC

CDR3 length: 15
J gene: TRBJ2-2
clone size: many
D gene: -
V gene: TRBV10-3
CDR3 protein: CAISDRSANTGELFF
CDR3 DNA: TGTGCCATCAGTGACCGATCTGCGAACACCGGGGAGCTGTTTTTT

CDR3 length: 12
J gene: TRBJ2-5
clone size: -
D gene: -
V gene: TRBV28
CDR3 protein: CASRAGLETQYF
CDR3 DNA: TGTGCCAGCAGGGCGGGGTTGGAGACCCAGTACTTC

CDR3 length: 14
J gene: TRBJ2-7
clone size: -
D gene: -
V gene: TRBV29-1
CDR3 protein: CSVEDQKRLGLQYF
CDR3 DNA: TGCAGCGTTGAAGATCAGAAGCGTTTGGGGTTGCAGTACTTC

CDR3 length: 14
J gene: TRBJ1-5
clone size: -
D gene: -
V gene: TRBV10-3
CDR3 protein: CAISAQVGDQPQHF
CDR3 DNA: TGTGCCATCAGTGCGCAGGTAGGAGATCAGCCCCAGCATTTT

CDR3 length: 12
J gene: TRBJ2-7
clone size: -
D gene: -
V gene: TRBV20-1
CDR3 protein: CSASPGAVSRYF
CDR3 DNA: TGCAGTGCTAGTCCAGGGGCGGTTAGTCGGTACTTC

CDR3 length: 14
J gene: TRBJ2-7
clone size: -
D gene: -
V gene: TRBV29-1
CDR3 protein: CSVEDPRGRYEQYF
CDR3 DNA: TGCAGCGTTGAAGATCCCCGGGGCCGCTACGAGCAGTACTTC

CDR3 length: 15
J gene: TRBJ2-7
clone size: few
D gene: -
V gene: TRBV7-9
CDR3 protein: CASNRLRQESHEQYF
CDR3 DNA: TGTGCCAGCAACCGTCTCAGACAGGAAAGCCACGAGCAGTACTTC

CDR3 length: 17
J gene: TRBJ2-7
clone size: once
D gene: TRBD2
V gene: TRBV3-1
CDR3 protein: CACTRMFLGGGSYEQYF
CDR3 DNA: TGTGCCTGCACCCGGATGTTTCTTGGCGGGGGATCCTACGAGCAGTACTTC

CDR3 length: 16
J gene: TRBJ2-1
clone size: -
D gene: -
V gene: TRBV10-3
CDR3 protein: CAISEWGASGDNEQFF
CDR3 DNA: TGTGCCATCAGTGAATGGGGAGCCTCTGGGGACAATGAGCAGTTCTTC

CDR3 length: 15
J gene: TRBJ2-7
clone size: many
D gene: -
V gene: TRBV29-1
CDR3 protein: CSASRLVDGRPEQYF
CDR3 DNA: TGCAGCGCGAGTCGTCTAGTGGACGGACGACCTGAGCAGTACTTC

CDR3 length: 13
J gene: TRBJ1-5
clone size: -
D gene: -
V gene: TRBV20-1
CDR3 protein: CSLHGGGEGPQHF
CDR3 DNA: TGCAGTCTCCACGGGGGGGGCGAAGGACCCCAGCATTTT

CDR3 length: 14
J gene: TRBJ2-3
clone size: -
D gene: -
V gene: TRBV7-9
CDR3 protein: CASSSRGETDTQYF
CDR3 DNA: TGTGCCAGCAGCTCGAGGGGGGAGACAGATACGCAGTATTTT

CDR3 length: 15
J gene: TRBJ2-7
clone size: few
D gene: -
V gene: TRBV7-2
CDR3 protein: CASSLRARAAYEQYF
CDR3 DNA: TGTGCCAGCAGCTTAAGGGCGCGGGCGGCCTACGAGCAGTACTTC

CDR3 length: 15
J gene: TRBJ1-1
clone size: many
D gene: -
V gene: TRBV7-2
CDR3 protein: CASSPDGNLNTEAFF
CDR3 DNA: TGTGCCAGCAGCCCCGACGGCAACTTGAACACTGAAGCTTTCTTT

CDR3 length: 17
J gene: TRBJ2-6
clone size: few
D gene: -
V gene: TRBV6-5
CDR3 protein: CASSSPYARSGANVLTF
CDR3 DNA: TGTGCCAGCAGTTCTCCTTATGCCCGGTCTGGGGCCAACGTCCTGACTTTC

CDR3 length: 20
J gene: TRBJ2-3
clone size: few
D gene: TRBD2
V gene: TRBV12-3/TRBV12-4
CDR3 protein: CASSLGRLAGGPYGTDTQYF
CDR3 DNA: TGTGCCAGCAGTTTAGGGCGCCTAGCGGGAGGGCCCTATGGCACAGATACGCAGTATTTT

CDR3 length: 13
J gene: TRBJ2-7
clone size: -
D gene: -
V gene: TRBV12-3/TRBV12-4
CDR3 protein: CASSFQGSYDQYF
CDR3 DNA: TGTGCCAGCAGTTTTCAGGGATCCTACGACCAGTACTTC

CDR3 length: 16
J gene: TRBJ2-7
clone size: -
D gene: TRBD2
V gene: TRBV20-1
CDR3 protein: CSARVARPSGIYEQYF
CDR3 DNA: TGCAGTGCTAGAGTCGCCAGGCCTAGCGGGATCTACGAGCAGTACTTC

CDR3 length: 20
J gene: TRBJ2-7
clone size: few
D gene: TRBD2
V gene: TRBV7-8
CDR3 protein: CASSTNPGTSGRKSSYEQYF
CDR3 DNA: TGTGCCAGCAGCACAAACCCCGGGACTAGCGGGAGGAAAAGCTCCTACGAGCAGTACTTC

CDR3 length: 13
J gene: TRBJ2-4
clone size: few
D gene: -
V gene: TRBV20-1
CDR3 protein: CSAPGAAKNIQYF
CDR3 DNA: TGCAGTGCGCCGGGGGCGGCCAAAAACATTCAGTACTTC

CDR3 length: 16
J gene: TRBJ2-3
clone size: many
D gene: -
V gene: TRBV20-1
CDR3 protein: CSARWGIPYSTDTQYF
CDR3 DNA: TGCAGTGCTAGATGGGGGATCCCGTATAGCACAGATACGCAGTATTTT

CDR3 length: 15
J gene: TRBJ2-3
clone size: -
D gene: TRBD1
V gene: TRBV27
CDR3 protein: CASSRTRGLLDTQYF
CDR3 DNA: TGTGCCAGCAGTCGGACCAGGGGGCTTTTAGATACGCAGTATTTT

CDR3 length: 15
J gene: TRBJ1-4
clone size: -
D gene: -
V gene: TRBV20-1
CDR3 protein: CSARGDIATNEKLFF
CDR3 DNA: TGCAGTGCTAGGGGGGACATCGCAACTAATGAAAAACTGTTTTTT

CDR3 length: 13
J gene: TRBJ2-7
clone size: few
D gene: TRBD1
V gene: TRBV5-5
CDR3 protein: CASGGTGGYEQYF
CDR3 DNA: TGTGCCAGCGGGGGGACAGGGGGCTACGAGCAGTACTTC